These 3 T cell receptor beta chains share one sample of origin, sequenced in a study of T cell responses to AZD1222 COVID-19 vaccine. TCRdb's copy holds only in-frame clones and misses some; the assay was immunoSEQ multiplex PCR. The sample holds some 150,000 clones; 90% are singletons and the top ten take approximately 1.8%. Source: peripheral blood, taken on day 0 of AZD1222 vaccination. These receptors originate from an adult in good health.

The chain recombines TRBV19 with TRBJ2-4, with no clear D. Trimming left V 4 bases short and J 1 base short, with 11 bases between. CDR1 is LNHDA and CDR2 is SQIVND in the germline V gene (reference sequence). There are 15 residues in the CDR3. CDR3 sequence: CASSTGLAAKNIQYF. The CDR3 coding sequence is TGTGCCAGTAGTACGGGTCTCGCGGCCAAAAACATTCAGTACTTC.

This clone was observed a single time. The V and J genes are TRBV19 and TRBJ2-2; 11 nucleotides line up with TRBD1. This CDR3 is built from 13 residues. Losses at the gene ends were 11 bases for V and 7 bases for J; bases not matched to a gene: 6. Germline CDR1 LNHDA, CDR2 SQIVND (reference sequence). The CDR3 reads CASRDRGFGELFF. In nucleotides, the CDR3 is TGTGCCTCCCGGGACAGGGGGTTCGGGGAGCTGTTTTTT.

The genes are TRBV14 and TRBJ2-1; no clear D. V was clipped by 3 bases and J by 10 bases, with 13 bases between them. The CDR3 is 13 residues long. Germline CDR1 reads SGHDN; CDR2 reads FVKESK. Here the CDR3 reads CASSQNLGREQFF. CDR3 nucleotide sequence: TGTGCCAGCAGCCAGAACCTCGGCAGGGAGCAGTTCTTC.